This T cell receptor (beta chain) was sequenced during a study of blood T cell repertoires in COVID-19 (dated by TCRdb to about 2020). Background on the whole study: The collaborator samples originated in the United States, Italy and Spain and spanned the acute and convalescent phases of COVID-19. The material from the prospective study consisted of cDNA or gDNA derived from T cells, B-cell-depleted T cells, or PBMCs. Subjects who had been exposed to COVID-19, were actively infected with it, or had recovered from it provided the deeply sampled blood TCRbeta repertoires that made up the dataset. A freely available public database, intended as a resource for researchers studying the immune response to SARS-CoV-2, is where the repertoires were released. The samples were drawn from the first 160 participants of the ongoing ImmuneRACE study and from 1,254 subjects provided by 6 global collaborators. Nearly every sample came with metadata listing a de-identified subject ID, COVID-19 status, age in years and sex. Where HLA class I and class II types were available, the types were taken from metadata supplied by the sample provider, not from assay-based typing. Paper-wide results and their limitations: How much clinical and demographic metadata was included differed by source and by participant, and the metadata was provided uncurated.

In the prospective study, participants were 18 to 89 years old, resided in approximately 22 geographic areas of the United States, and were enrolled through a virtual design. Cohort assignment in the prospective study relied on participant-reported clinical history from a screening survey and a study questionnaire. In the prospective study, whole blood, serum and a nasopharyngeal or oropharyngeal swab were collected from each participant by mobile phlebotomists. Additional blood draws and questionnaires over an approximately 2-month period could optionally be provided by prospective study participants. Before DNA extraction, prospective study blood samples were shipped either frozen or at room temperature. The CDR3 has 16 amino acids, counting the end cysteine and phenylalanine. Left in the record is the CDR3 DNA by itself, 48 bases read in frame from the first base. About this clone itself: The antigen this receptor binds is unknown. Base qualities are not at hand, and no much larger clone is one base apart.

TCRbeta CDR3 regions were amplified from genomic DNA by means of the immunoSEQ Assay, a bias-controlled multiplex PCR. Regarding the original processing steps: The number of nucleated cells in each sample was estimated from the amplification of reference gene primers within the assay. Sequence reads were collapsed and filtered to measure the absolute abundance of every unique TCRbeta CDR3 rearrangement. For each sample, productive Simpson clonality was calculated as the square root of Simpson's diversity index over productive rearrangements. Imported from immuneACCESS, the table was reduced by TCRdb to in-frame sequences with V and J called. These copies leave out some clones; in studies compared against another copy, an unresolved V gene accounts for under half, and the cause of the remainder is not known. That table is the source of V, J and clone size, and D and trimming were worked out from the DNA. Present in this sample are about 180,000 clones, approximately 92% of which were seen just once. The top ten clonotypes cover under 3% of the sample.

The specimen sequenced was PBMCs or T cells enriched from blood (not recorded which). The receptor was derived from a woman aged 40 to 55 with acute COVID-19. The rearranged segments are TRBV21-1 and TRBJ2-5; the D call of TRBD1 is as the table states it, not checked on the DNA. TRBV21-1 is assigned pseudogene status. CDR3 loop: CASRASGGRGWETQYF. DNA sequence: TGTGCCAGCAGGGCGTCAGGGGGCAGGGGCTGGGAGACCCAGTACTTC.